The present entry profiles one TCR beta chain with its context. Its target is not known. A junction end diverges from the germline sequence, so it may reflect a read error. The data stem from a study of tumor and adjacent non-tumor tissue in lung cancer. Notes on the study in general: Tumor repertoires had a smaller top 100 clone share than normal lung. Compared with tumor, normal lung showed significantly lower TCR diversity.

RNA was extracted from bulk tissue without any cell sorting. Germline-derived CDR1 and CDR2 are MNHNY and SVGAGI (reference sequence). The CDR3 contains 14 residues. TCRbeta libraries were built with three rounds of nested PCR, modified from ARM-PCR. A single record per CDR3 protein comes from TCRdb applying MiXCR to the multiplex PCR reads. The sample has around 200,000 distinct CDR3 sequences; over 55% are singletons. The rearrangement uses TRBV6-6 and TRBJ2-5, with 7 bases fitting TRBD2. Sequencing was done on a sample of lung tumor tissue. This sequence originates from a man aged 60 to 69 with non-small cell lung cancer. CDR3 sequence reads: CANHSGGRGEIQYF. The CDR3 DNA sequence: TGTGCCAACCACTCGGGGGGAAGGGGAGAGATCCAGTACTTC.